The clone carrying this T cell receptor (beta chain) was detected only once. Germline CDR1 reads SGHNT; CDR2 reads YYREEE (reference sequence). Trimming cost V 5 bases and J 4 bases; bases outside gene matches: 5. The CDR3 contains 13 residues. The entry originates in a study of blood T cell repertoires in COVID-19. Study overall: Sources were T cells, B-cell-depleted T cells, or PBMCs; the material itself was cDNA or gDNA.

Participants spanned ages roughly 18 to 95 years and resided in around 25 US areas. Membership in each cohort depended on participant-reported clinical history. The authors' processing: Amplification of reference gene primers was used by the study to estimate nucleated cell counts. Profiling relied on immunoSEQ multiplex PCR, and the TCRdb table lists in-frame clones only, not all of them. V, J and clone size reflect that table, while D and trimming were determined from the DNA. This sample has about 63,000 clones; 80% to 90% occur once, and the top ten carry 3% to 4.5%. The specimen sequenced was PBMCs or T cells enriched from blood (not recorded which). This TCR came from a middle-aged woman with acute COVID-19. The rearrangement joins TRBV5-4 to TRBJ2-7, with 8 nucleotides matching TRBD2. The CDR3 nucleotides are TGTGCCAGCAGGATGGCGGGAGGTTACGAGCAGTACTTC. Protein product: CASRMAGGYEQYF.